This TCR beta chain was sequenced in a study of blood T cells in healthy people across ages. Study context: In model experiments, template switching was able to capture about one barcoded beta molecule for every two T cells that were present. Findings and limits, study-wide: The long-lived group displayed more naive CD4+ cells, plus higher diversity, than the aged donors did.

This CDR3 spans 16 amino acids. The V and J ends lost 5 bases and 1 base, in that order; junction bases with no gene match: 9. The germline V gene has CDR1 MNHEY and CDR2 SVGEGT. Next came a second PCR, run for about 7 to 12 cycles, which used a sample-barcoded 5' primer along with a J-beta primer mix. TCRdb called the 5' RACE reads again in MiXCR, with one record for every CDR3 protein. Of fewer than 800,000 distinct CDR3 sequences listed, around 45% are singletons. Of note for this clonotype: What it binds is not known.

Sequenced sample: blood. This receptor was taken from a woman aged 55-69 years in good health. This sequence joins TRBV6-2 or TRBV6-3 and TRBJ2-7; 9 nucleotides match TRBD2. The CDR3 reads CASSGGSGRSSYEQYF. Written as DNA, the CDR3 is TGTGCCAGCAGTGGGGGTAGCGGGAGATCTTCCTACGAGCAGTACTTC.